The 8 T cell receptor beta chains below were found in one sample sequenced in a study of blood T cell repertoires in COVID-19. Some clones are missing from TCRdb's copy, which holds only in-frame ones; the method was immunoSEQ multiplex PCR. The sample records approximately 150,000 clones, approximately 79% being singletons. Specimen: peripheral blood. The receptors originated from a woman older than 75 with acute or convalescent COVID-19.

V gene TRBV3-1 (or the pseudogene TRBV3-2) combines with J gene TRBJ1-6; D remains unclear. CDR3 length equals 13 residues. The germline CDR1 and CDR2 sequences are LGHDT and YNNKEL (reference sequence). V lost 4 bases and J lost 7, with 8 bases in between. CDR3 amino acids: CASSRNSNSPLHF. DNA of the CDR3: TGTGCCAGCAGCCGCAACTCGAATTCACCCCTCCACTTT.

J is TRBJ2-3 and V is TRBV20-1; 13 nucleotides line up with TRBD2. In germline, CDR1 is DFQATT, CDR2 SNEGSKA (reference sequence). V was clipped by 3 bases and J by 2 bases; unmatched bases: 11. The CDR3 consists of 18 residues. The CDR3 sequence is CSASSGLAGVTTTDTQYF. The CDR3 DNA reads TGCAGTGCTAGTTCCGGACTAGCGGGAGTAACGACCACAGATACGCAGTATTTT.

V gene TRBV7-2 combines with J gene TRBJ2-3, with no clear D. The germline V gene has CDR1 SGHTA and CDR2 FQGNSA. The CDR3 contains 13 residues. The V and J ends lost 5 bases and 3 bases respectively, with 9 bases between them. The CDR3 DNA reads TGTGCCAGCAGCCGAGGCCAGACAGATACGCAGTATTTT. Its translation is CASSRGQTDTQYF. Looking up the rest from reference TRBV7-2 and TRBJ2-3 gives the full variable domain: GAGVSQSPSNKVTEKGKDVELRCDPISGHTALYWYRQSLGQGLEFLIYFQGNSAPDKSGLPSDRFSAERTGGSVSTLTIQRTQQEDSAVYLCASSRGQTDTQYFGPGTRLTVL.

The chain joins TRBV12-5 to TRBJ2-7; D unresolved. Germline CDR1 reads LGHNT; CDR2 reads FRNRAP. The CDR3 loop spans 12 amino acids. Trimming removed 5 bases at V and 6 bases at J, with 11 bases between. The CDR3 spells CASGEGGGEQYF. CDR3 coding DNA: TGTGCTAGTGGTGAAGGCGGCGGCGAGCAGTACTTC.

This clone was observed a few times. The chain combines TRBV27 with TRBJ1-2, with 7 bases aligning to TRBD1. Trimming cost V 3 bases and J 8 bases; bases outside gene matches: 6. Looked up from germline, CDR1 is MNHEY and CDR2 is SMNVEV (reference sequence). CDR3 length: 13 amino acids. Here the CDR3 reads CASSFRDSRGYTF. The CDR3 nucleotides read TGTGCCAGCAGTTTCCGGGACAGTCGGGGCTACACCTTC.

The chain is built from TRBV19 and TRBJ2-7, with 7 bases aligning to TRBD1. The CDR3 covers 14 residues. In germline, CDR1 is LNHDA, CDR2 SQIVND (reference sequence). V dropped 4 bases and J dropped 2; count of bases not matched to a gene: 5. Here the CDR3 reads CASSTRDRTYEQYF. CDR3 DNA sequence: TGTGCCAGTAGTACTCGGGACAGAACCTACGAGCAGTACTTC.

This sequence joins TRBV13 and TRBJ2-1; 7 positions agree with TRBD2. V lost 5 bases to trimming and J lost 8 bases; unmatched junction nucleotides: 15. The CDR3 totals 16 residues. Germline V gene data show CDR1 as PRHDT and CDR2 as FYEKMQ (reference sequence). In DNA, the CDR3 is TGTGCCAGCAGCGTGGGACTATTCGGGCCAAGTGATGAGCAGTTCTTC. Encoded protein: CASSVGLFGPSDEQFF.

The CDR3 spells CASSLGPGLSVLAGELFF. The CDR3 nucleotides read TGTGCCAGCAGCTTAGGGCCCGGCCTTAGCGTTCTCGCCGGGGAGCTGTTTTTT. This sequence joins TRBV7-2 and TRBJ2-2; possibly TRBD2 for D (5 bases). V lost 1 base and J 6 bases, leaving 21 bases between the germline ends. The CDR3 has 18 amino acids. Germline V lookup: CDR1 SGHTA, CDR2 FQGNSA.